The TCR beta chain described here comes from a study of blood T cell repertoires in COVID-19. Study background: COVID-19 samples from acute and convalescent phases originated in the United States, Italy and Spain. T cells, B-cell-depleted T cells, or PBMCs supplied cDNA or gDNA.

The sample holds a few counts of this clone. Generated by immunoSEQ multiplex PCR, the TCRdb table keeps only in-frame clones and is missing some. The sample lists roughly 310,000 clones; 70% to 90% were seen once. V was pared by 4 bases and J by 8 bases, with 20 bases between. The CDR3 runs to 15 residues. Germline V gene data show CDR1 as MGHRA and CDR2 as YSYEKL. The sequencing sample was made of peripheral blood. This sequence joins TRBV4-1 and TRBJ1-2, with a tentative D call TRBD1 (6 bases). The TCR comes from a woman in her fifties or sixties with active or convalescent COVID-19. The CDR3 sequence: CASSPSVQGMVGYTF. DNA for the CDR3: TGCGCCAGCAGCCCTTCGGTGCAGGGGATGGTAGGCTACACCTTC.